The TCR beta chain under discussion was sequenced for a study of blood T cell repertoires in COVID-19 (TCRdb year 2020). Regarding the study in general: Samples covering the acute and convalescent phases of COVID-19 were provided by collaborators in the United States, Italy and Spain. The material from the prospective study consisted of cDNA or gDNA derived from T cells, B-cell-depleted T cells, or PBMCs. Subjects who had been exposed to COVID-19, were actively infected with it, or had recovered from it provided the deeply sampled blood TCRbeta repertoires that made up the dataset. The repertoires were released in a freely available public database intended as a resource for research on the immune response to SARS-CoV-2. Samples came from the ongoing ImmuneRACE study (first 160 participants) plus 1,254 subjects from 6 global collaborators. The sample metadata nearly always contained a de-identified subject ID, COVID-19 status, age in years and sex. Where available, HLA class I and class II types were taken from metadata supplied by the sample provider and were not determined by assay-based typing. Paper-wide results and their limitations: How much clinical and demographic metadata was included differed by source and by participant, and the metadata was provided uncurated.

From the cysteine through the phenylalanine, the CDR3 covers 14 amino acids. Only the CDR3 portion is preserved as DNA: 42 bases, with reading frame beginning at the first base. Trimming removed 4 bases from V and 2 bases from J; the gene matches leave 3 bases unexplained. CDR1 LNHDA and CDR2 SQIVND are derived from the germline V gene (reference sequence). The collaborating institutions used their own protocols to collect whole blood in K2EDTA tubes. Collaborator samples were shipped for TCRbeta analysis as frozen whole blood, isolated PBMCs, or DNA extracted from either sample type. Remarks on this clone: Its antigen is currently not known. No base-level quality is on record; no much larger clone is a single base apart.

TCRbeta CDR3 regions were amplified from genomic DNA by means of the immunoSEQ Assay, a bias-controlled multiplex PCR. In the authors' own workflow: The number of nucleated cells in each sample was estimated from the amplification of reference gene primers within the assay. To quantify the absolute abundance of each unique TCRbeta CDR3 rearrangement, sequence reads were collapsed and filtered. For each sample, productive Simpson clonality was calculated as the square root of Simpson's diversity index over productive rearrangements. TCRdb's version of the immuneACCESS table is confined to in-frame rearrangements and falls short of the full clone set. An unresolved V gene accounts for under half of the shortfall where checked; the remainder is of unknown origin. V and J calls and clone size are copied from that table; D and trimming were computed from the DNA. The sample contains about 73,000 clones, 70% to 75% of them found a single time. The ten most abundant clones make up roughly a fifth of the sample.

The chain is assembled from TRBV19 and TRBJ1-2, with 8 middle bases fitting TRBD1. The source is a man aged 60-69 years with acute or convalescent COVID-19. Sequencing was carried out using peripheral blood. The sequence in DNA is TGTGCCAGTAGTACACGGACAGGGAACTATGGCTACACCTTC. Translated, it reads CASSTRTGNYGYTF.